This record looks at one T cell receptor (beta chain) sequence and its context. The V end lost 5 bases, the J end lost 0 bases, and 21 bases lay between the germline ends. The CDR3 is 18 residues long. Germline V gives CDR1 SNHLY, CDR2 FYNNEI. Irradiated, violet-dye-labeled stimulator cells, some 200,000 in number, were plated with some 200,000 CFSE-labeled responder cells. This record comes from a study of graft-versus-host responses after intestinal transplantation. TCRdb's copy holds only in-frame clones and misses some; the assay was immunoSEQ multiplex PCR. Among around 9,000 clones listed, roughly 30% were seen once.

The sequence was collected from a human patient who was an organ donor for intestinal transplantation. The specimen comprised alloreactive CD8+ T cells from a mixed lymphocyte reaction culture, sampled before transplantation. Subset specified: CFSE-low proliferating T cells sorted from approximately 6-day pre-transplant mixed lymphocyte reaction (GvH or HvG direction). V and J are TRBV2 and TRBJ2-3; a possible D gene is TRBD1 (6 bases). The chain's CDR3 is CASSPTLIPGQSTDTQYF. Written as DNA, the CDR3 is TGTGCCAGCAGTCCAACCCTGATACCGGGACAAAGCACAGATACGCAGTATTTT.